This entry describes one TCR beta chain. What it binds is not known. This record comes from a study of radiotherapy plus CTLA-4 blockade in lung cancer. The CDR3 covers 13 residues. Trimming took 8 bases from V and 2 from J; bases not matched to a gene: 1. Germline V gives CDR1 ENHRY, CDR2 SYGVKD. Generated by immunoSEQ multiplex PCR, the TCRdb table keeps only in-frame clones and is missing some. The sample shows 40,000 to 60,000 clones, 82% of them seen only once. People whose metastatic non-small-cell lung cancer was chemo-refractory got focal radiation along with CTLA-4 blockade by ipilimumab. Study-wide points: Early clone dynamics of blood T cells, plus interferon-beta, reportedly predicted response best. Once radiotherapy plus ipilimumab had been given, TCR clones derived from tumor expanded in blood.

This clonotype was sampled from a human donor with non-small cell lung cancer who had stable disease on radiotherapy plus ipilimumab. Sequenced here: peripheral blood, sampled from a patient treated with radiotherapy plus ipilimumab. This rearrangement joins TRBV10-3 to TRBJ2-2; 8 nucleotides match TRBD1. The CDR3 sequence: CAIQGANTGELFF. CDR3 DNA: TGTGCCATCCAGGGGGCCAACACCGGGGAGCTGTTTTTT.